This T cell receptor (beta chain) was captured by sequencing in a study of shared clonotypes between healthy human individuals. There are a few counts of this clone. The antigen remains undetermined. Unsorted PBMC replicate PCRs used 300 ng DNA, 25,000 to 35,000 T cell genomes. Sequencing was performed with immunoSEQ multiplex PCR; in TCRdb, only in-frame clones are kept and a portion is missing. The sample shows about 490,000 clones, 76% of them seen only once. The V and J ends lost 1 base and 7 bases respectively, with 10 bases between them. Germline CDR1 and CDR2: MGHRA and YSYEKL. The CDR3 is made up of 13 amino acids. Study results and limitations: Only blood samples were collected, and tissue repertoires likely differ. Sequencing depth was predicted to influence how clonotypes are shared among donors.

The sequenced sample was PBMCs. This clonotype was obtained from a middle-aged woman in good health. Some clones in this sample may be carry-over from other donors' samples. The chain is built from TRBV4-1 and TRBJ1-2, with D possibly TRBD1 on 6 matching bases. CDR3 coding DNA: TGCGCCAGCAGCCAAGTCGCAGGGGTTGGCTACACCTTC. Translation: CASSQVAGVGYTF.